This TCR beta chain derives from a study of T cell clonotyping in hematopoietic cell transplantation. Stated time point: recipient sample about 28 days before transplant, after cytoreduction. Method: immunoSEQ multiplex PCR; TCRdb's copy keeps in-frame clones and lacks some. The sample consists of 45,000 to 60,000 clones, over 75% of them appearing once. Trimming pared 1 base from V and 3 bases from J, leaving 13 bases between. CDR3 length: 15 amino acids. Germline V gene sequence: CDR1 SGDLS, CDR2 YYNGEE. The V call is TRBV9, the J call TRBJ2-5; D tentatively reads TRBD1 or TRBD2 (5 bases each). The source of this sequence is a man between 60 and 70 years old with biphenotypic leukemia. Some clones in this sample may be carry-over from other donors' samples. Source: peripheral blood mononuclear cells, taken before stem cell transplant. CDR3 sequence: CASSVRGAVEETQYF. The CDR3 DNA sequence: TGTGCCAGCAGCGTAAGGGGAGCAGTAGAAGAGACCCAGTACTTC.